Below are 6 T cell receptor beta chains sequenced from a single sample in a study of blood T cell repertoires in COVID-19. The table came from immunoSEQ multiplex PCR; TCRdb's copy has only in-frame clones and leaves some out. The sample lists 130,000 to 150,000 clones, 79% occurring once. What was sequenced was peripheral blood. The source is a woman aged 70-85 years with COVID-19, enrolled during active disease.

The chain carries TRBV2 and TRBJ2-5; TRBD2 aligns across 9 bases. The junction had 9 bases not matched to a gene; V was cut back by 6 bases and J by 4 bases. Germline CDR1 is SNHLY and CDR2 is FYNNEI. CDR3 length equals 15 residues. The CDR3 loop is CASRTAGLAGETQYF. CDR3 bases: TGTGCCAGCAGGACCGCGGGACTAGCAGGAGAGACCCAGTACTTC.

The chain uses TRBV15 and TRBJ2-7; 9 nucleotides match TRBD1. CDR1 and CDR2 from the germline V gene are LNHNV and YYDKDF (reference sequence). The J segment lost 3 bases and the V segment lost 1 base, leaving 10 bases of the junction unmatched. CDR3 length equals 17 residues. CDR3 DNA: TGTGCCACCAGCAGAGGGCCGCGACAGGGGGAAAACTACGAGCAGTACTTC. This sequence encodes CATSRGPRQGENYEQYF.

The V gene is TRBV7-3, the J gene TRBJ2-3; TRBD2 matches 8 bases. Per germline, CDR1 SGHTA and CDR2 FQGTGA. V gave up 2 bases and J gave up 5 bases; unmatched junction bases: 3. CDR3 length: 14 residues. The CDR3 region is CASSLGLAGDTQYF. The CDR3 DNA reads TGTGCCAGCAGCTTAGGGCTAGCGGGAGATACGCAGTATTTT.

The CDR3 protein is CATGTGGDEQFF. The CDR3 DNA follows: TGTGCCACCGGGACAGGGGGCGATGAGCAGTTCTTC. V gene TRBV2 combines with J gene TRBJ2-1, with 12 bases lining up with TRBD1. Looked up from germline, CDR1 is SNHLY and CDR2 is FYNNEI. The CDR3 extends over 12 amino acids. V lost 10 bases to trimming and J lost 8 bases; unmatched junction nucleotides: 3.

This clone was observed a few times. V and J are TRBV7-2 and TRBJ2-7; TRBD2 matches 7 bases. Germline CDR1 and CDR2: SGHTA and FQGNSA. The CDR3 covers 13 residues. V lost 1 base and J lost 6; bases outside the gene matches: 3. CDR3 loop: CASSLVWGGEQYF. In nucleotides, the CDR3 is TGTGCCAGCAGCTTAGTTTGGGGGGGCGAGCAGTACTTC. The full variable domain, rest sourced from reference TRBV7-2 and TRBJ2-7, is GAGVSQSPSNKVTEKGKDVELRCDPISGHTALYWYRQSLGQGLEFLIYFQGNSAPDKSGLPSDRFSAERTGGSVSTLTIQRTQQEDSAVYLCASSLVWGGEQYFGPGTRLTVT.

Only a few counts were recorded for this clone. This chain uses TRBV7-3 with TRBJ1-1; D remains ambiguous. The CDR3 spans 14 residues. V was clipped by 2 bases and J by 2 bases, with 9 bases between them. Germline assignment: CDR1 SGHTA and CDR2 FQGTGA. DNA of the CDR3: TGTGCCAGCAGCTTAGGGCAGGCAAACACTGAAGCTTTCTTT. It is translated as CASSLGQANTEAFF.